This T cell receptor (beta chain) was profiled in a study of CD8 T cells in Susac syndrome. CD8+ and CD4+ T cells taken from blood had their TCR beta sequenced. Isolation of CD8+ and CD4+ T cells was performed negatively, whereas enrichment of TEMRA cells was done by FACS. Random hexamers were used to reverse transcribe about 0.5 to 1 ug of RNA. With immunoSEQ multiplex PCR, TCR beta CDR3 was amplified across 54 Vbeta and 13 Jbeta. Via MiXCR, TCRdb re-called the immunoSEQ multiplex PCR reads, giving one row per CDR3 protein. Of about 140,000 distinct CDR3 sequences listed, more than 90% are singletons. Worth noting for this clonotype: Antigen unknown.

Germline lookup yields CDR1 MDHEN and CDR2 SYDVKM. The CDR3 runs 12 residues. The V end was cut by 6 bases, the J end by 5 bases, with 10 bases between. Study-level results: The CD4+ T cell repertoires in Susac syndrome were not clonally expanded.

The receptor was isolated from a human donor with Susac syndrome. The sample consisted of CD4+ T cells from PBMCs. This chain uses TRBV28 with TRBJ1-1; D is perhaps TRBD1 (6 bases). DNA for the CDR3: TGTGCCAGCAGCTGGGACATGACTGAAGCTTTCTTT. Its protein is CASSWDMTEAFF.